This paragraph reports one T cell receptor beta chain. The V end lost 2 bases, the J end lost 6 bases, and 15 bases lay between the germline ends. The V gene's germline CDR1 is SNHLY and CDR2 FYNNEI. The CDR3 totals 15 residues. These data are taken from a study of OX40 agonist ivuxolimab in advanced cancers. This table comes from immunoSEQ multiplex PCR, and its TCRdb copy is limited to in-frame clones, with some not included. The repertoire holds some 39,000 clones, with roughly 90% as singletons. The material sequenced was CD4+ or CD8+ T cells sorted from blood, taken in a trial of the OX40 agonist ivuxolimab. The chain carries TRBV2 and TRBJ2-3; tentatively, D is TRBD1 (6 bases). The receptor comes from an adult with an advanced solid tumor such as melanoma, head and neck, liver or kidney cancer. The CDR3 protein is CASSERDTIFDTQYF. The CDR3 region has the DNA TGTGCCAGCAGTGAAAGGGACACCATTTTTGATACGCAGTATTTT.